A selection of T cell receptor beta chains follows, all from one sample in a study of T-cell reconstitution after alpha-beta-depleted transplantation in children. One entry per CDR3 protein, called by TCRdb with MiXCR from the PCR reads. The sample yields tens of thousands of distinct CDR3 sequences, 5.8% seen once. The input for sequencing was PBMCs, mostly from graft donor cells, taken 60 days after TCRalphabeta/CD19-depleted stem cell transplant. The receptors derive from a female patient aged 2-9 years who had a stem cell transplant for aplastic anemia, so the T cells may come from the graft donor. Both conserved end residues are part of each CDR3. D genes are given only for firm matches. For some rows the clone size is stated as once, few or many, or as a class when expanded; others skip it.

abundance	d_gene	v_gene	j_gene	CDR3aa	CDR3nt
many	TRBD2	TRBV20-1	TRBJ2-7	CSAPKRTSGSTEQYF	TGCAGTGCCCCAAAGAGGACTAGCGGGAGTACCGAGCAGTACTTC
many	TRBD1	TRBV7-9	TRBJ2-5	CASSLFGTAQETQYF	TGTGCCAGCAGCTTATTCGGGACAGCTCAAGAGACCCAGTACTTC
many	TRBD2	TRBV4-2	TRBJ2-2	CASSQDILLAGGRGELFF	TGTGCCAGCAGCCAAGATATTTTGCTAGCGGGGGGGCGCGGGGAGCTGTTTTTT
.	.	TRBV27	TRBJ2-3	CASSLGVSQYF	TGTGCCAGCAGTTTGGGGGTCTCGCAGTATTTT
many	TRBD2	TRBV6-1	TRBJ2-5	CASSASIGLAGEETQYF	TGTGCCAGCAGTGCGTCAATTGGACTAGCGGGGGAAGAGACCCAGTACTTC
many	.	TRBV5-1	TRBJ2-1	CASSLAAGHYNEQFF	TGCGCCAGCAGCTTGGCAGCGGGACACTACAATGAGCAGTTCTTC
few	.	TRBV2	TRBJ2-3	CASWRQVGTDTQYF	TGTGCCAGCTGGCGGCAAGTGGGCACAGATACGCAGTATTTT
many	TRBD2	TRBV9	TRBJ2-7	CASSVSGGSDEQYF	TGTGCCAGCAGCGTTAGCGGGGGATCGGACGAGCAGTACTTC
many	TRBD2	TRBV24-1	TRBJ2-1	CATRERDPYNEQFF	TGTGCCACCAGAGAGCGGGACCCTTACAATGAGCAGTTCTTC
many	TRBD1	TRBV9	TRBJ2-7	CASSYGTGGAYEQYF	TGTGCCAGCAGCTACGGGACAGGGGGCGCCTACGAGCAGTACTTC
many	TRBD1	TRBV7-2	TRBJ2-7	CASSWGQGPYEQYF	TGTGCCAGCAGCTGGGGACAGGGGCCCTACGAGCAGTACTTC
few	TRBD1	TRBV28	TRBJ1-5	CASSLMAGGGSNQPQHF	TGTGCCAGCAGTTTAATGGCAGGGGGGGGTAGCAATCAGCCCCAGCATTTT
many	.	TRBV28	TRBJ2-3	CAIRTSRGTDTQYF	TGTGCCATACGGACGAGCCGCGGTACAGATACGCAGTATTTT
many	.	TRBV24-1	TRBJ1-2	CATSDSQVANYGYTF	TGTGCCACCAGTGATTCCCAGGTCGCTAACTATGGCTACACCTTC
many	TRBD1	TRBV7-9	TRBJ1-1	CASSLGSQGQGPLSSF	TGTGCCAGCAGCTTAGGGTCCCAGGGACAGGGGCCTTTAAGTTCCTTT
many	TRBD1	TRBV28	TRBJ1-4	CASSLQGAPEKLFF	TGTGCCAGCAGTTTACAGGGGGCGCCTGAAAAACTGTTTTTT
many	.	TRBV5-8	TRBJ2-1	CASSLGIGSSYNEQFF	TGTGCCAGCAGCTTGGGTATCGGGAGTTCCTACAATGAGCAGTTCTTC
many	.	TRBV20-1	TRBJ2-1	CSANGATSYNEQFF	TGCAGTGCTAACGGGGCGACGTCCTACAATGAGCAGTTCTTC
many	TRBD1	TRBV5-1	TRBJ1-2	CASSTDRAGGYTF	TGCGCCAGCAGCACAGACAGGGCAGGCGGCTACACCTTC
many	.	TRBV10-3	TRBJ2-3	CAISSLADTQYF	TGTGCCATCAGTTCTCTGGCGGATACGCAGTATTTT
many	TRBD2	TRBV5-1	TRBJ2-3	CATSPGLRTTDTQYF	TGCGCCACCTCCCCGGGACTAAGAACCACAGATACGCAGTATTTT
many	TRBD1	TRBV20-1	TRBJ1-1	CSASSGTGDPEAFF	TGCAGTGCTAGCTCCGGGACAGGGGACCCTGAAGCTTTCTTT